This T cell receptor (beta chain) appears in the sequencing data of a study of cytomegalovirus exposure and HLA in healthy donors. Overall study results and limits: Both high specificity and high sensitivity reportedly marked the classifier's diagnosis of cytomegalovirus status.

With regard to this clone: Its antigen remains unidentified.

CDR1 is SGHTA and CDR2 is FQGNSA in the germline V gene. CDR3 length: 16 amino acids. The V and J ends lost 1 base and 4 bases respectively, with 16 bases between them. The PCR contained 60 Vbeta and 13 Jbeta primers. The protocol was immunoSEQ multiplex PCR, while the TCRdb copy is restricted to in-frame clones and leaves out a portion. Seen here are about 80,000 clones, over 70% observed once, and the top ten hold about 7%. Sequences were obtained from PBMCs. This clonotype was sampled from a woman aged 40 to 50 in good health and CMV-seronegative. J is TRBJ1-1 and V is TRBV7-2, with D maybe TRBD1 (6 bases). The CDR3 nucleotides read TGTGCCAGCAGCTTAGTAGGGCAGGGGACGGGCACTGAAGCTTTCTTT. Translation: CASSLVGQGTGTEAFF.